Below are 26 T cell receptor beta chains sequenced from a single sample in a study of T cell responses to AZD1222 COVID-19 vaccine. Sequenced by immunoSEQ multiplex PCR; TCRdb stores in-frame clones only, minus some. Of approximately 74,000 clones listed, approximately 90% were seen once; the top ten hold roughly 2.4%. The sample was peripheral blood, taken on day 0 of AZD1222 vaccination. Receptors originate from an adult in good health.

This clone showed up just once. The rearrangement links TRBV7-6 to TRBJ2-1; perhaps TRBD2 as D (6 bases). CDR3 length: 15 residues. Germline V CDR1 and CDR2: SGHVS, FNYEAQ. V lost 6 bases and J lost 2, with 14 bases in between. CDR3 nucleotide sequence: TGTGCCAGCAGTTCTCGGGACTCCCCCTACAATGAGCAGTTCTTC. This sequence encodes CASSSRDSPYNEQFF.

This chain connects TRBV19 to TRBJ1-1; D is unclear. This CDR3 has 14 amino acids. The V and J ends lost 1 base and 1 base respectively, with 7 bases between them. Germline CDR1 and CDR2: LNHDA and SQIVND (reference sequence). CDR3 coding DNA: TGTGCCAGTAGTATAGGGAAGGGGAACACTGAAGCTTTCTTT. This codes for CASSIGKGNTEAFF.

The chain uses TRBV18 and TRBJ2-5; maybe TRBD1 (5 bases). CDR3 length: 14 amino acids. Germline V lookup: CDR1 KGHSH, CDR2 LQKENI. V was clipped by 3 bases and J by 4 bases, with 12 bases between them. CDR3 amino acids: CASSPGPGPETQYF. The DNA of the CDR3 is TGTGCCAGCTCACCCGGGCCAGGGCCAGAGACCCAGTACTTC.

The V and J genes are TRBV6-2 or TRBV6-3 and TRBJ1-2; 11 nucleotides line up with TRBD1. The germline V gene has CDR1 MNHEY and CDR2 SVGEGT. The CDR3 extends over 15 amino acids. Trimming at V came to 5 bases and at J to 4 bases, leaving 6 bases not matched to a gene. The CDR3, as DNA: TGTGCCAGCAGTCCGTCGGGACAGGGGGTCTATGGCTACACCTTC. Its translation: CASSPSGQGVYGYTF.

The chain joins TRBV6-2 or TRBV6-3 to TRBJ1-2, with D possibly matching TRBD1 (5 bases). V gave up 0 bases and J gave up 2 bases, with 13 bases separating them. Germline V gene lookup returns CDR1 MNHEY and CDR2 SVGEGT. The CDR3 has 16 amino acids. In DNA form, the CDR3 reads TGTGCCAGCAGTTACTCGATCGGTGGGGCCAACTATGGCTACACCTTC. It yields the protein CASSYSIGGANYGYTF.

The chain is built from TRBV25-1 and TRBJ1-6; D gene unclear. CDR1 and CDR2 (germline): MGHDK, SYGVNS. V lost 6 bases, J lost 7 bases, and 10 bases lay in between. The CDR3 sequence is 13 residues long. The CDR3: CASRAASNSPLHF. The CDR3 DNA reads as TGTGCCAGCAGAGCAGCCTCAAATTCACCCCTCCACTTT.

CDR3 DNA: TGTGCCAGTAGGGACGGGGGGCTAACCGGGGAGCTGTTTTTT. Translated: CASRDGGLTGELFF. The chain links TRBV25-1 to TRBJ2-2; maybe TRBD2 (7 bases). Germline V gene data show CDR1 as MGHDK and CDR2 as SYGVNS. Deletions cut 9 bases from V and 5 bases from J, with 16 bases between. This CDR3 is 14 amino acids long.

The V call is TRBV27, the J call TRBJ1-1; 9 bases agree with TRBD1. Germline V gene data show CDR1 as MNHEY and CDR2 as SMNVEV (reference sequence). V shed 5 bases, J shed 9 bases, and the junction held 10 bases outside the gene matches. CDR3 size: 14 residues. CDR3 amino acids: CASSNPGTGFQAFF. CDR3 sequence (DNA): TGTGCCAGCAGTAACCCCGGGACAGGGTTTCAAGCTTTCTTT.

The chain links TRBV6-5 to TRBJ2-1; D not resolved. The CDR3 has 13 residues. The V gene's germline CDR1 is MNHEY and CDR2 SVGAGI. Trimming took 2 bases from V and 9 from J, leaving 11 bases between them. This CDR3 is CASSYPESGEQFF. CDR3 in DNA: TGTGCCAGCAGTTACCCTGAGAGTGGTGAGCAGTTCTTC.

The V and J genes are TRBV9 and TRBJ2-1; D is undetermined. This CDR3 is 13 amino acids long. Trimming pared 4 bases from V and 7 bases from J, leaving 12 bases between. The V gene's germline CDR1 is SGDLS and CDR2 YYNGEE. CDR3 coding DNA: TGTGCCAGCAGCAAGGACCTCAGGAATGAGCAGTTCTTC. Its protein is CASSKDLRNEQFF.

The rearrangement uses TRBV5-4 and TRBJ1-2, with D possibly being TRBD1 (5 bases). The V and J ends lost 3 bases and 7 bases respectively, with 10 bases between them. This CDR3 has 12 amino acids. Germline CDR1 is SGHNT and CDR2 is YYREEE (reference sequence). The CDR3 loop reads CASSSRVSGYTF. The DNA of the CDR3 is TGTGCCAGCAGCTCCAGGGTCTCTGGCTACACCTTC. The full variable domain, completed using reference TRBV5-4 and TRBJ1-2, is ETGVTQSPTHLIKTRGQQVTLRCSSQSGHNTVSWYQQALGQGPQFIFQYYREEENGRGNFPPRFSGLQFPNYSSELNVNALELDDSALYLCASSSRVSGYTFGSGTRLTVV.

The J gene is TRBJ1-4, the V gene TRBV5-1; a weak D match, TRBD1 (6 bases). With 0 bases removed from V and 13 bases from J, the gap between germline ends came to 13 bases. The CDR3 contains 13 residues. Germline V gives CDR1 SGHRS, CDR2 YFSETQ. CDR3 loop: CASSLAGASGLFF. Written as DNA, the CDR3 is TGCGCCAGCAGCTTGGCAGGGGCCTCCGGACTGTTTTTT.

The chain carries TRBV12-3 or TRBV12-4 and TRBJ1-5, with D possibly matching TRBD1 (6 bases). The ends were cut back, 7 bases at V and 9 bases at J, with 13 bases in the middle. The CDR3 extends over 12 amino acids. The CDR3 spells CASTFPRGPQHF. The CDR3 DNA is TGTGCCAGCACCTTCCCCAGGGGGCCCCAGCATTTT.

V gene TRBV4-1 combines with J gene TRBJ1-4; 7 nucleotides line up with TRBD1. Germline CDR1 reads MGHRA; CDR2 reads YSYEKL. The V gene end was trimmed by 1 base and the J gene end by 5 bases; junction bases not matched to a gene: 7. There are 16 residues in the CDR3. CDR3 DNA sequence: TGCGCCAGCAGCCAAGGTCCGGGACAGCCGAATGAAAAACTGTTTTTT. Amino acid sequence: CASSQGPGQPNEKLFF.

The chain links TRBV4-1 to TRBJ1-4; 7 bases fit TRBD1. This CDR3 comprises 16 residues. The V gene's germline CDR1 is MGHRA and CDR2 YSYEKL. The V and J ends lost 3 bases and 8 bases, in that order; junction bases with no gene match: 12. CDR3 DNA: TGCGCCAGCAGCCATATACACAGGGGACGCGGGGAAAAACTGTTTTTT. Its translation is CASSHIHRGRGEKLFF.

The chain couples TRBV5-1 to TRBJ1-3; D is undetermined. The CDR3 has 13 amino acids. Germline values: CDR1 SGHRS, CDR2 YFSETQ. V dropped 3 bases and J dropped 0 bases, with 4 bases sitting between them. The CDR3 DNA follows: TGCGCCAGCAGCTCGATCTCTGGAAACACCATATATTTT. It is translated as CASSSISGNTIYF.

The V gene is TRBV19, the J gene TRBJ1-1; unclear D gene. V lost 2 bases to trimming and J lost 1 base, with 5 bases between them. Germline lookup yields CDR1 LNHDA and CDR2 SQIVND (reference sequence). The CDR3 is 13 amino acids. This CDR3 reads CASSIKGNTEAFF. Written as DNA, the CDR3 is TGTGCCAGTAGTATAAAGGGGAACACTGAAGCTTTCTTT.

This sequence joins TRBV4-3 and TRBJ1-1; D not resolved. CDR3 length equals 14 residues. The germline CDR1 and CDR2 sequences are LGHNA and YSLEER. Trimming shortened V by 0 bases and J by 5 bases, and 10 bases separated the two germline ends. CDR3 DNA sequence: TGCGCCAGCAGCCAAGATGGCCCGCTGACTGAAGCTTTCTTT. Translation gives CASSQDGPLTEAFF.

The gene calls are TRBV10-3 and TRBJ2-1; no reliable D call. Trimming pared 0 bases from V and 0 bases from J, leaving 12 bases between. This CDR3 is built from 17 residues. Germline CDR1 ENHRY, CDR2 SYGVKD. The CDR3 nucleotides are TGTGCCATCAGTGAGTCCACCCCCCAGAGCTCCTACAATGAGCAGTTCTTC. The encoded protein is CAISESTPQSSYNEQFF.

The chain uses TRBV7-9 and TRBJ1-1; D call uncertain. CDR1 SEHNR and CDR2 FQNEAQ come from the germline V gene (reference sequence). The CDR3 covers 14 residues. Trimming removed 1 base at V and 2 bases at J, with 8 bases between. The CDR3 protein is CASSLVTANTEAFF. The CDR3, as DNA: TGTGCCAGCAGCTTAGTTACGGCCAACACTGAAGCTTTCTTT.

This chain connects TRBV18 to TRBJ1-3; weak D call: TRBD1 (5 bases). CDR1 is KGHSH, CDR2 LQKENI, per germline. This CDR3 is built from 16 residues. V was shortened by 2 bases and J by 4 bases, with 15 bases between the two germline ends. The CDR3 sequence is CASSPRSTAKGNTIYF. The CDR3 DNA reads TGTGCCAGCTCACCAAGGTCGACAGCCAAAGGAAACACCATATATTTT.

The CDR3 DNA reads as TGTGCCAGCAGCCCTCCCGGCGGGGGGCTATTTGGCTACACCTTC. As protein: CASSPPGGGLFGYTF. The chain couples TRBV28 to TRBJ1-2; D is perhaps TRBD1 (6 bases). CDR1 and CDR2 (germline): MDHEN, SYDVKM. This CDR3 region has 15 residues. V was trimmed by 6 bases and J by 7 bases, leaving 21 bases between them.

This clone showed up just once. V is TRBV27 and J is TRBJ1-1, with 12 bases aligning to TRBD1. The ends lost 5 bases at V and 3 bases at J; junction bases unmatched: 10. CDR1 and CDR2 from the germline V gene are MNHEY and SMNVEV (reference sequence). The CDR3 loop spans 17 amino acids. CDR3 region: CASSTIRDRGLDTEAFF. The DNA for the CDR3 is TGTGCCAGCAGTACAATCCGGGACAGGGGGCTCGACACTGAAGCTTTCTTT.

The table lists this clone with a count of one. The CDR3 DNA follows: TGTGCCAGCAGCGGGGGGTTCGCAACTAATGAAAAACTGTTTTTT. Amino acids: CASSGGFATNEKLFF. The chain has TRBV2 and TRBJ1-4; weak D call: TRBD1 (5 bases). Germline-derived CDR1 and CDR2 are SNHLY and FYNNEI. The CDR3 is 15 amino acids. V was pared by 6 bases and J by 0 bases, with 11 bases between.

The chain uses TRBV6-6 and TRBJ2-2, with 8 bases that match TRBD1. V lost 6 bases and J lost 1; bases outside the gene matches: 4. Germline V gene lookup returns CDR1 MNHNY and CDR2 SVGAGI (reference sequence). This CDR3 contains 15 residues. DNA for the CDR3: TGTGCCAGCAGCATCAGGGGGCTGAACACCGGGGAGCTGTTTTTT. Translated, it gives CASSIRGLNTGELFF.

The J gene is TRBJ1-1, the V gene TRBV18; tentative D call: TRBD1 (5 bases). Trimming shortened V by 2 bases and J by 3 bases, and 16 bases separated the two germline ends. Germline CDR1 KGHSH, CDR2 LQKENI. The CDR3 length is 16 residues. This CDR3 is CASSPATPSGDTEAFF. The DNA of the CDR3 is TGTGCCAGCTCACCAGCGACCCCATCGGGGGACACTGAAGCTTTCTTT.